This is a list of T cell receptor beta chains from one sample in a study of T cells in Graves' hyperthyroidism and ophthalmopathy. TCRdb independently ran MiXCR on the multiplex PCR reads; one entry per CDR3 protein. The sample holds approximately 420,000 distinct CDR3 sequences, more than 13% seen once. Sequencing used blood. These receptors originate from a woman in her thirties with Graves' hyperthyroidism. The CDR3 runs from the conserved cysteine through the conserved F or W. Fields, in order: V gene, J gene, CDR3 length, CDR3 protein.

V: TRBV4-1
J: TRBJ2-7
length: 16
CDR3: CASSQPLSGSSYEQYF

V: TRBV18
J: TRBJ2-1
length: 15
CDR3: CASSPTVGREYEQFF

V: TRBV15
J: TRBJ1-5
length: 12
CDR3: CAASRDQQPQHF

V: TRBV18
J: TRBJ2-6
length: 17
CDR3: CASSPTLGTSGANVLTF

V: TRBV3-1
J: TRBJ2-3
length: 15
CDR3: CASSQGTSGTDTQYF

V: TRBV5-1
J: TRBJ2-5
length: 13
CDR3: CASSLDGPSTQYF

V: TRBV6-1
J: TRBJ2-5
length: 14
CDR3: CASSSHRGQETQYF

V: TRBV30
J: TRBJ2-2
length: 15
CDR3: CAWSKGARNTGELFF

V: TRBV5-1
J: TRBJ1-2
length: 14
CDR3: CASSLAPGIYGYTF

V: TRBV28
J: TRBJ2-1
length: 12
CDR3: CASRLTSGKQFF

V: TRBV3-1
J: TRBJ2-7
length: 16
CDR3: CASSLRTSGRDSEQYF

V: TRBV14
J: TRBJ2-7
length: 15
CDR3: CASSQRRQGLYEQYF

V: TRBV6-1
J: TRBJ2-5
length: 13
CDR3: CASNPGPGETQYF

V: TRBV28
J: TRBJ2-1
length: 16
CDR3: CASSLRGQGVWNEQFF

V: TRBV20-1
J: TRBJ1-1
length: 13
CDR3: CSAPGQGRTEAFF

V: TRBV11-2
J: TRBJ1-1
length: 15
CDR3: CASSLDPSPNTEAFF

V: TRBV11-2
J: TRBJ2-3
length: 15
CDR3: CASSIMGQLTDTQYF

V: TRBV12-3/TRBV12-4
J: TRBJ2-7
length: 16
CDR3: CASSTGGTSGSWEQYF

V: TRBV19
J: TRBJ1-2
length: 15
CDR3: CASSIAGTESYGYTF

V: TRBV24-1
J: TRBJ2-1
length: 17
CDR3: CATSDSIGAGDFDEQFF

V: TRBV28
J: TRBJ2-7
length: 16
CDR3: CASSLGPGLDFYGQYF

V: TRBV20-1
J: TRBJ2-7
length: 13
CDR3: CSATLGTDYEQYF

V: TRBV19
J: TRBJ2-7
length: 15
CDR3: CASSISAGELGEQYF

V: TRBV10-1
J: TRBJ2-1
length: 13
CDR3: CASSEQVINEQFF

V: TRBV3-1
J: TRBJ2-2
length: 20
CDR3: CASSLVLGLAGGLGTGELFF

V: TRBV3-1
J: TRBJ2-7
length: 18
CDR3: CASSPLRTRRGTAYEQYF

V: TRBV27
J: TRBJ2-7
length: 17
CDR3: CASTHLIAGAISYEQYF

V: TRBV7-8
J: TRBJ2-1
length: 17
CDR3: CASSSFLGTVSLNEQFF

V: TRBV27
J: TRBJ1-1
length: 15
CDR3: CASSLSRAYNTEAFF

V: TRBV19
J: TRBJ2-4
length: 13
CDR3: CASTQGWENIQYF

V: TRBV28
J: TRBJ2-3
length: 15
CDR3: CASSRGGIRTDTQYF

V: TRBV30
J: TRBJ1-5
length: 13
CDR3: CAWRSHSNQPQHF

V: TRBV29-1
J: TRBJ2-7
length: 15
CDR3: CSVELPGQASYEQYF

V: TRBV12-3/TRBV12-4
J: TRBJ1-1
length: 14
CDR3: CASSFTGSSTEAFF

V: TRBV6-1
J: TRBJ2-6
length: 15
CDR3: CASMSGGSGANVLTF

V: TRBV5-4
J: TRBJ1-6
length: 16
CDR3: CASSFGQGDYNSPLHF

V: TRBV6-1
J: TRBJ2-5
length: 13
CDR3: CASSYQGLETQYF

V: TRBV5-1
J: TRBJ1-1
length: 14
CDR3: CASSLTQGNTEAFF

V: TRBV5-1
J: TRBJ1-2
length: 15
CDR3: CASSLDRVHSGGYTF

V: TRBV5-4
J: TRBJ1-4
length: 14
CDR3: CASGLPGRNEKLFF

V: TRBV12-3/TRBV12-4
J: TRBJ2-2
length: 15
CDR3: CASRPGTVITGELFF

V: TRBV20-1
J: TRBJ2-5
length: 17
CDR3: CSATLSSSGRAFETQYF

V: TRBV12-3/TRBV12-4
J: TRBJ1-5
length: 17
CDR3: CASSSPNPGQGNQPQHF

V: TRBV6-2/TRBV6-3
J: TRBJ2-7
length: 15
CDR3: CASRQSSGRSYEQYF

V: TRBV7-9
J: TRBJ2-3
length: 11
CDR3: CATSSTDTQYF

V: TRBV4-1
J: TRBJ1-1
length: 14
CDR3: CASRKTNMNTEAFF

V: TRBV9
J: TRBJ2-7
length: 16
CDR3: CASSEGTSGSANEQYF

V: TRBV12-3/TRBV12-4
J: TRBJ1-3
length: 17
CDR3: CASSLEGTGLSGNTIYF

V: TRBV24-1
J: TRBJ2-1
length: 16
CDR3: CATSDYDTDSYNEQFF

V: TRBV7-9
J: TRBJ2-1
length: 13
CDR3: CASSPSGSNEQFF

V: TRBV20-1
J: TRBJ2-1
length: 10
CDR3: CSARDNEQFF